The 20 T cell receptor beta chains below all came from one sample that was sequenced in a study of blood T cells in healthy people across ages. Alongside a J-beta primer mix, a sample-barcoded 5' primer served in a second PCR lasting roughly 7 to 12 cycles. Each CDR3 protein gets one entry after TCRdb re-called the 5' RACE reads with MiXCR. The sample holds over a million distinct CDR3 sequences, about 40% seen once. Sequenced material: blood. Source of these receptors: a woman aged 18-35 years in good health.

This CDR3 is CSPRSGGTDTQYF. The CDR3 DNA sequence: TGCAGCCCGAGGTCGGGGGGCACAGATACGCAGTATTTT. This sequence joins TRBV29-1 and TRBJ2-3; tentatively, D is TRBD2 (6 bases). Trimming removed 8 bases from V and 1 base from J, with 13 bases in between. The CDR3 contains 13 residues. Looked up from germline, CDR1 is SQVTM and CDR2 is ANQGSEA.

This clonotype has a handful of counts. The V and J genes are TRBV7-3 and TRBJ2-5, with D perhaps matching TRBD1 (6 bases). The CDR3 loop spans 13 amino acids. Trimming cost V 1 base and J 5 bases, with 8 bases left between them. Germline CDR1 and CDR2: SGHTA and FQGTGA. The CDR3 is CASSLRDTETQYF. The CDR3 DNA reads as TGTGCCAGCAGCTTAAGGGACACGGAGACCCAGTACTTC. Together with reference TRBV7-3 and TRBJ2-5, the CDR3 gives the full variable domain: GAGVSQTPSNKVTEKGKYVELRCDPISGHTALYWYRQSLGQGPEFLIYFQGTGAADDSGLPNDRFFAVRPEGSVSTLKIQRTERGDSAVYLCASSLRDTETQYFGPGTRLLVL.

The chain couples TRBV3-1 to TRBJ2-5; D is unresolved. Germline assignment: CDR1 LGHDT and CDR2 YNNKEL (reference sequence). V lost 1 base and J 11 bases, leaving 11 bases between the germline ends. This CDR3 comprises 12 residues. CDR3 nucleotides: TGTGCCAGCAGCCAAGTAGAAGAGGAGCAGTACTTC. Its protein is CASSQVEEEQYF.

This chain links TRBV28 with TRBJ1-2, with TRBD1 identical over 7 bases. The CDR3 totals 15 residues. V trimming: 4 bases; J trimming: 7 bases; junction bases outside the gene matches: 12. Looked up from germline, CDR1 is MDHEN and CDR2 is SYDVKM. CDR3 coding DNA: TGTGCCAGCAGTTCTATCCGACAGGGATCCTTTGGCTACACCTTC. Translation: CASSSIRQGSFGYTF.

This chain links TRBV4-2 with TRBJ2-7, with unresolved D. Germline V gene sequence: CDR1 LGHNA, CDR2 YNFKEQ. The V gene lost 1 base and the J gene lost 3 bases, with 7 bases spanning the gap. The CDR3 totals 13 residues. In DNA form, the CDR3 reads TGTGCCAGCAGCCAAGTTTGGTGCTACGAGCAGTACTTC. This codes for CASSQVWCYEQYF.

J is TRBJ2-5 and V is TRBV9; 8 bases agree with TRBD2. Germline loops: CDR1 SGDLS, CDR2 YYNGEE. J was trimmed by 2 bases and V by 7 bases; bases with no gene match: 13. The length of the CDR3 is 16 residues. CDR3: CASGKGAGGNQETQYF. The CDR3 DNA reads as TGTGCCAGCGGCAAGGGTGCGGGGGGTAATCAAGAGACCCAGTACTTC.

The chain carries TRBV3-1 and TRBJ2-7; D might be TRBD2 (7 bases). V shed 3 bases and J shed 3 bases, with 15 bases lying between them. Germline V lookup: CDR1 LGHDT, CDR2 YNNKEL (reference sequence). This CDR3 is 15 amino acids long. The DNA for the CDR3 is TGTGCCAGCAGCCAGATTGGGGGCGGGAGCTACGAGCAGTACTTC. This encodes CASSQIGGGSYEQYF.

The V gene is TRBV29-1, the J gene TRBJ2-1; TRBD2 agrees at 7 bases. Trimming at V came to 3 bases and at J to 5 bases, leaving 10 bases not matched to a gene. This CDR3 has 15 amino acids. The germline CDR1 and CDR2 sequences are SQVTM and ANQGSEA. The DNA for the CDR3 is TGCAGCGTTGAGGGGTGGCTAGCGGAGCACAATGAGCAGTTCTTC. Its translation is CSVEGWLAEHNEQFF.

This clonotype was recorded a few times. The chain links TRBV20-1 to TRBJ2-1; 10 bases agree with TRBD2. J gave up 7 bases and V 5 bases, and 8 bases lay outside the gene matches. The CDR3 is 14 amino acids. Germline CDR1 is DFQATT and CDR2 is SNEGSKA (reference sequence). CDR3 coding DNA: TGCAGTGCTTTAGCGGGAGGAGGATGGAATGAGCAGTTCTTC. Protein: CSALAGGGWNEQFF.

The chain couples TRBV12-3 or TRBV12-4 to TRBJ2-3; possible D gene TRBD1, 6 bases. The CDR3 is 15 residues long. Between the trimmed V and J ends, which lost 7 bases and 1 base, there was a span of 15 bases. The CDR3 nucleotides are TGTGCCAGCACCACTGGACAGTTACGCACAGATACGCAGTATTTT. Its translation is CASTTGQLRTDTQYF.

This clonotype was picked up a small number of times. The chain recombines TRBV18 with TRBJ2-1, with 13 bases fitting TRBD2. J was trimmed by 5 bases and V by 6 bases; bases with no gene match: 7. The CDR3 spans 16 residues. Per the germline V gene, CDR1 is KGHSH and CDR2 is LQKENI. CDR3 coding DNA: TGTGCCAGCTCCCAGGGGACTAGCGGGACCAACAATGAGCAGTTCTTC. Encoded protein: CASSQGTSGTNNEQFF.

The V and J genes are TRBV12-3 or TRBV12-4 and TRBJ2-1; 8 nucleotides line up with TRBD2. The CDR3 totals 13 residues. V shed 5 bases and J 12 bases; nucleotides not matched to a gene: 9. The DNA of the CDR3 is TGTGCCAGCAGTCCCCAGGGACTAGTAGCGCAGTTCTTC. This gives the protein CASSPQGLVAQFF.

The CDR3 nucleotides read TGTGCCAGCAGTGAGGACGCAGGCCAGACCTACGAGCAGTACTTC. Encoded protein: CASSEDAGQTYEQYF. The chain couples TRBV2 to TRBJ2-4; D is undetermined. The better agreement between TRBJ2-7 and the DNA end casts doubt on the J call. Germline-derived CDR1 and CDR2 are SNHLY and FYNNEI. The CDR3 covers 15 residues.

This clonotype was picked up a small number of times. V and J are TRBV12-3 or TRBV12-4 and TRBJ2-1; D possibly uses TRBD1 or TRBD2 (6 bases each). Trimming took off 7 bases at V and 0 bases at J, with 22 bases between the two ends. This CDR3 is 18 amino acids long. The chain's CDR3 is CASTDSSRGRSSYNEQFF. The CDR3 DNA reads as TGTGCCAGCACCGATAGCAGCCGGGGGCGAAGCTCCTACAATGAGCAGTTCTTC.

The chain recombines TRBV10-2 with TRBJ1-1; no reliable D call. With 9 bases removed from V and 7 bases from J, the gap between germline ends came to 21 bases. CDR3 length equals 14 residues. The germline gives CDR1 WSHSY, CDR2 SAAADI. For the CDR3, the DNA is TGCGCCAGTCACCCTGACCTCCATTCGTGTGAAGCTTTCTTT. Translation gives CASHPDLHSCEAFF.

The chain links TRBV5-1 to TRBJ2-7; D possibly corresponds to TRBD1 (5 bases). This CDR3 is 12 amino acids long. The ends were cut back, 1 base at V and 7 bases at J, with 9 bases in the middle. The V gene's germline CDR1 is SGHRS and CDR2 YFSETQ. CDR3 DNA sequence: TGCGCCAGCAGCTTGACAGGCCAAGAGCAGTACTTC. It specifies CASSLTGQEQYF.

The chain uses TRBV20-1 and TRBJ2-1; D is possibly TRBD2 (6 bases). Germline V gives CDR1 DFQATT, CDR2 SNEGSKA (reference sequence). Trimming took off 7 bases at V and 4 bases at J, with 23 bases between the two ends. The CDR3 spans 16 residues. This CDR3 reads CSVHDLGGRSYNEQFF. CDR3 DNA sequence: TGCAGTGTCCACGATTTGGGGGGTAGATCGTACAATGAGCAGTTCTTC.

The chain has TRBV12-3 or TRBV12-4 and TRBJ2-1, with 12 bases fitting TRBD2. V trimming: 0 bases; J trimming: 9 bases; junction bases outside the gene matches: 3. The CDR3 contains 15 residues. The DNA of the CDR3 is TGTGCCAGCAGTTTAGCTGCTAGCGGGAGGGGTGAGCAGTTCTTC. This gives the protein CASSLAASGRGEQFF.

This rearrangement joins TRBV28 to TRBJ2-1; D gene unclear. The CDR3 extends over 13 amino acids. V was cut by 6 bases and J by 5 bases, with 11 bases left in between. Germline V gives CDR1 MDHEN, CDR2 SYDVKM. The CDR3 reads CASRITVHNEQFF. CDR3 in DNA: TGTGCCAGCAGGATAACAGTCCACAATGAGCAGTTCTTC.

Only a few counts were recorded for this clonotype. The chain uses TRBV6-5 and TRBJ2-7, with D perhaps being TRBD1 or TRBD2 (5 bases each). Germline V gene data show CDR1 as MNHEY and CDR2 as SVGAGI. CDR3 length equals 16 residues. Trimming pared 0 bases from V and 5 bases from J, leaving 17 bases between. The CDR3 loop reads CASSYSGRAGTDEQYF. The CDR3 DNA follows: TGTGCCAGCAGTTACTCTGGTCGGGCAGGGACGGACGAGCAGTACTTC.